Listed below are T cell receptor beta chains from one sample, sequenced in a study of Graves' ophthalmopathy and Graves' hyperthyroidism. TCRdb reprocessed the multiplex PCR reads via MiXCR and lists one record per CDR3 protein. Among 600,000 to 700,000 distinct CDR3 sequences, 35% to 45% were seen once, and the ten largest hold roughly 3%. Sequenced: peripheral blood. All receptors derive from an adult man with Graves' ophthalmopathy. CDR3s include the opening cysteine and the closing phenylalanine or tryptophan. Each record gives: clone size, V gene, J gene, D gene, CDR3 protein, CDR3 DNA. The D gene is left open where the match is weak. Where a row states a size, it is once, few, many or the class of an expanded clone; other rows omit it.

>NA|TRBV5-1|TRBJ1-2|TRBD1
CASSAGTDNYGYTF
TGCGCCAGCAGCGCCGGGACAGACAACTATGGCTACACCTTC
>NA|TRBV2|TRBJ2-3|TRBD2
CASRSPLAGEGGDTQYF
TGTGCCAGCAGGAGTCCTTTAGCGGGAGAAGGTGGAGATACGCAGTATTTT
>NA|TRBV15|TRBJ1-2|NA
CATSPRQDYYGYTF
TGTGCCACCAGCCCAAGACAGGACTACTATGGCTACACCTTC
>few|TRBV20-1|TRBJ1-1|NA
CSAVEGGNTEAFF
TGCAGTGCTGTCGAGGGCGGGAACACTGAAGCTTTCTTT
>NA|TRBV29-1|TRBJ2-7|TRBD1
CSVTSAGTGLAEQYF
TGCAGCGTTACGTCTGCCGGGACAGGGTTGGCCGAGCAGTACTTC
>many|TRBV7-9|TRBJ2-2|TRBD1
CASSSRDSTRLRGTGELFF
TGTGCCAGCAGCTCCCGGGACAGTACACGGTTGAGGGGTACCGGGGAGCTGTTTTTT
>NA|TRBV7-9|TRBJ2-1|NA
CASSFSTQGGNEQFF
TGTGCCAGCAGCTTTAGCACCCAGGGGGGCAATGAGCAGTTCTTC
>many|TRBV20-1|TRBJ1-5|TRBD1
CSASAGTADRGGQPQHF
TGCAGTGCTTCAGCCGGGACAGCTGATCGGGGTGGTCAGCCCCAGCATTTT
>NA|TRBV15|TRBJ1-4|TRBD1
CATSFDRVEKLFF
TGTGCCACCAGCTTCGACAGGGTTGAAAAACTGTTTTTT
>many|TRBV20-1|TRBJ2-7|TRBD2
CSAREAGGHEQYF
TGCAGTGCTAGAGAAGCGGGAGGACACGAGCAGTACTTC
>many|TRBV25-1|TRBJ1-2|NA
CASSSQRRYGYTF
TGTGCCAGCAGTTCCCAGAGGCGATATGGCTACACCTTC
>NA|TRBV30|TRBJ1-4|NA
CAWSVMWGGEKLFF
TGTGCCTGGAGTGTAATGTGGGGAGGCGAAAAACTGTTTTTT
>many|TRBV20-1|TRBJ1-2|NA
CSASLDKTGYTF
TGCAGTGCCAGTCTAGACAAGACTGGCTACACCTTC
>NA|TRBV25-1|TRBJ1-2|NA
CASSARDPFYNYGYTF
TGTGCCAGCAGTGCTAGAGATCCCTTCTATAACTATGGCTACACCTTC
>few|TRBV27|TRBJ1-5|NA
CASSLTDGGQPQHF
TGTGCCAGCAGTTTAACGGACGGTGGGCAGCCCCAGCATTTT
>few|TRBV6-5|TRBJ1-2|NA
CASSYSGGRADNYGYTF
TGTGCCAGCAGTTACTCCGGAGGCAGGGCAGATAACTATGGCTACACCTTC
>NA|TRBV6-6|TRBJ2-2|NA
CASSYGDAGKLFF
TGTGCCAGCAGTTACGGAGACGCCGGGAAGCTGTTTTTT
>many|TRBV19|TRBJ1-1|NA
CASTDRNTEAFF
TGTGCCAGTACAGACAGGAACACTGAAGCTTTCTTT
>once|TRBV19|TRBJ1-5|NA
CASSRPQGSGNEHF
TGTGCCAGTAGTCGTCCACAGGGAAGTGGCAATGAGCATTTT
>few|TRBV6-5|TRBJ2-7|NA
CASSYWAEWSSYEQYF
TGTGCCAGCAGTTACTGGGCGGAGTGGAGCTCCTACGAGCAGTACTTC
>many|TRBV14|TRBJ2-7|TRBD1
CASSPGQTYEQYF
TGTGCCAGCAGCCCGGGACAGACCTACGAGCAGTACTTC
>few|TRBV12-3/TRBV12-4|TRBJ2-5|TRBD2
CASSFTGGRSETQYF
TGTGCCAGCAGTTTTACGGGGGGGCGTTCCGAGACCCAGTACTTC
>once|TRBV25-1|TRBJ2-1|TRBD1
CASSGQGVNEQFF
TGTGCCAGCAGCGGACAGGGGGTCAATGAGCAGTTCTTC
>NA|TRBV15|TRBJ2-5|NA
CATSRDAGETQCF
TGTGCCACCAGCAGAGATGCGGGTGAGACCCAGTGCTTC
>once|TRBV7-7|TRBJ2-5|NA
CASSSPRSYQETRYF
TGTGCTAGCAGCTCACCCCGGTCGTACCAAGAGACCCGGTACTTC
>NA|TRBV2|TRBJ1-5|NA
CASSYSGGDNQPQHF
TGTGCCAGCAGTTACTCCGGCGGAGACAATCAGCCCCAGCATTTT
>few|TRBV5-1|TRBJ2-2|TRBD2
CASSLGTSERTGELFF
TGCGCCAGCAGCCTGGGGACTAGCGAGAGGACCGGGGAGCTGTTTTTT
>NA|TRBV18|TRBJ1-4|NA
CASSTTGMINEKLLF
TGTGCCAGCAGCACCACCGGGATGATCAATGAAAAACTGCTTTTT
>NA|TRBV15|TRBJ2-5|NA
CATSRGPVQETQYF
TGTGCCACCAGCAGAGGGCCAGTCCAAGAGACCCAGTACTTC
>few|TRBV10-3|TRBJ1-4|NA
CASQKGGTKGLFF
TGTGCCAGCCAGAAAGGAGGAACCAAGGGACTGTTTTTT
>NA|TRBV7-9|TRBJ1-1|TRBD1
CASSRPGTGARAEAFF
TGTGCCAGCAGCCGTCCCGGGACAGGGGCGAGGGCTGAAGCTTTCTTT
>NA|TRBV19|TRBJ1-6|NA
CASSIGYSPLHF
TGTGCCAGTAGTATAGGGTATTCACCCCTCCACTTT
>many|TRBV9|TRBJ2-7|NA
CASSGPRYEQYF
TGTGCCAGCAGCGGCCCGCGTTACGAGCAGTACTTC
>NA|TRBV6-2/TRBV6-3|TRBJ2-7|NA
CASSYSRRDGEYEQYF
TGTGCCAGCAGTTACTCGAGAAGGGACGGGGAGTACGAGCAGTACTTC
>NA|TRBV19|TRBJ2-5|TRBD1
CASSEAWDRHPETQYF
TGTGCCAGCAGTGAAGCCTGGGACAGACATCCGGAGACCCAGTACTTC
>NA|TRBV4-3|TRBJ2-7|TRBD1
CASSPGQASSYEQYF
TGCGCCAGCAGCCCGGGACAGGCCTCCTCCTACGAGCAGTACTTC
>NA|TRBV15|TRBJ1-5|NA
CATSFRVNQPQHF
TGTGCCACCAGTTTCAGGGTTAATCAGCCCCAGCATTTT
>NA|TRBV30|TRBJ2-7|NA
CAWSVARGGHEQYF
TGTGCCTGGAGTGTAGCGCGAGGGGGTCACGAGCAGTACTTC
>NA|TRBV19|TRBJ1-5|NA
CASSIQAGRSQPQHF
TGTGCCAGTAGTATACAGGCAGGCCGCAGTCAGCCCCAGCATTTT
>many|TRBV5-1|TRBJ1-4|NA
CASSEPYGTGNEKLFF
TGCGCCAGCAGCGAACCTTACGGGACCGGGAATGAAAAACTGTTTTTT
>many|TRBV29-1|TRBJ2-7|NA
CSVEGRSREQYF
TGCAGCGTTGAGGGACGCTCCCGCGAGCAGTACTTC
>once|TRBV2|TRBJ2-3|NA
CASSESPRVGFTDTQYF
TGTGCCAGCAGTGAATCTCCAAGGGTTGGCTTCACAGATACGCAGTATTTT
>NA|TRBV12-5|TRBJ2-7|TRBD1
CASSFILSRTGRKGKTYEQYF
TGTGCCAGCAGTTTTATCCTTTCCAGGACAGGGAGAAAGGGCAAAACCTACGAGCAGTACTTC
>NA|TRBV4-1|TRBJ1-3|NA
CASSLTRAGNTIYF
TGCGCCAGCAGCCTGACGAGGGCTGGAAACACCATATATTTT
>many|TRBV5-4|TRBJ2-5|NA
CASSLAGWRETQYF
TGTGCCAGCAGCTTGGCGGGGTGGAGGGAGACCCAGTACTTC
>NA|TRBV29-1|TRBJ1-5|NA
CSNSRDPNQPQHF
TGCAGTAACTCACGGGATCCCAATCAGCCCCAGCATTTT
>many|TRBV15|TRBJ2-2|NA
CATSREGIGELFF
TGTGCCACCAGCAGAGAAGGAATCGGGGAGCTGTTTTTT
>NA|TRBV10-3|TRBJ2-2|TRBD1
CASSEDRVPANTGELFF
TGTGCCAGCAGTGAGGACAGGGTGCCCGCGAACACCGGGGAGCTGTTTTTT
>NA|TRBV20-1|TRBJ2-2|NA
CSAARTGELFF
TGCAGTGCTGCCCGGACCGGGGAGCTGTTTTTT
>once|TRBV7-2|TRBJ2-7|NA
CASSLRGGPQQYF
TGTGCCAGCAGCTTAAGGGGTGGGCCCCAGCAGTACTTC
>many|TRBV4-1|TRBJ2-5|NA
CASSQNPGHQETQYF
TGCGCCAGCAGCCAGAACCCGGGGCACCAAGAGACCCAGTACTTC
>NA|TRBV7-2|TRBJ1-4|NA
CASSLGTSLFF
TGTGCCAGCAGCTTAGGGACGTCACTGTTTTTT
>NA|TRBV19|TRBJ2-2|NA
CASQSQGSGELFF
TGTGCCAGCCAATCACAGGGATCCGGGGAGCTGTTTTTT
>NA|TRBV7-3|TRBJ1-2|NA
CASSLSGPRSYGYTF
TGTGCCAGCAGCTTAAGTGGACCGCGCAGTTACGGCTACACCTTC
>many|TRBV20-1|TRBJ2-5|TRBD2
CSARAAGGPLETQYF
TGCAGTGCTAGAGCGGCGGGGGGGCCTTTGGAGACCCAGTACTTC
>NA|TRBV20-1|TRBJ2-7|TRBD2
CSARATSGQYEQYF
TGCAGTGCTAGAGCGACTAGCGGGCAATACGAGCAGTACTTC
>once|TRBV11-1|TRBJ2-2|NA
CARPEGQVLTGELFF
TGTGCCAGACCGGAGGGCCAGGTCCTCACCGGGGAGCTGTTTTTT